This is a list of T cell receptor beta chains from one sample in a study of blood T cell repertoires in COVID-19. Only in-frame clones appear in the TCRdb table, and some are missing; sequencing was by immunoSEQ multiplex PCR. The sample includes 300,000 or so clones, 89% of them seen just once. The specimen sequenced was peripheral blood. The receptor source for this set is a man between 18 and 35 years old who had recovered from COVID-19. Both conserved end residues are part of each CDR3. The D gene is left open where the match is weak. Clone size is stated in some rows and not others, as once, few, many or a class when expanded.

clone_size | j_call | v_call | d_call | cdr3_nt | cdr3_aa
- | TRBJ2-7 | TRBV27 | TRBD1 | TGTGCCAGCAGTTTCTTTCCGGACAGGAGAGGTGGCGAGCAGTACTTC | CASSFFPDRRGGEQYF
once | TRBJ2-7 | TRBV5-1 | TRBD1 | TGCGCCAGCAGCTCCGGACAGGGAGGCCACGAGCAGTACTTC | CASSSGQGGHEQYF
few | TRBJ1-2 | TRBV29-1 | TRBD1 | TGCAGCGTTGTGGGGACAGGCCCGGGACGGGGCTACACCTTC | CSVVGTGPGRGYTF
- | TRBJ1-6 | TRBV7-9 | TRBD1 | TGTGCCAGCAGCATCGGGACAGATAATTCACCCCTCCACTTT | CASSIGTDNSPLHF
few | TRBJ1-3 | TRBV7-2 | - | TGTGCCAGCAGCCCTTACCGGGTCACTGGAAACACCATATATTTT | CASSPYRVTGNTIYF
- | TRBJ1-6 | TRBV5-1 | - | TGCGCCAGCAGCTTGGCCCGAGGCGAGACGGCCTATAATTCACCCCTCCACTTT | CASSLARGETAYNSPLHF
- | TRBJ2-2 | TRBV5-4 | TRBD2 | TGTGCCAGCAGCTCTGGACTAGCGGGAGGATACACCGGGGAGCTGTTTTTT | CASSSGLAGGYTGELFF
- | TRBJ2-3 | TRBV10-3 | - | TGTGCCATCAGGATGAACAGGGTTGGAGATACGCAGTATTTT | CAIRMNRVGDTQYF
- | TRBJ2-1 | TRBV9 | - | TGTGCCAGCAGCGGCCACCGGGGCAGGGGGGACAATGAGCAGTTCTTC | CASSGHRGRGDNEQFF
- | TRBJ1-1 | TRBV5-1 | - | TGCGCCAGCAGACAGGGGAACACTGAAGCTTTCTTT | CASRQGNTEAFF
- | TRBJ1-1 | TRBV25-1 | - | TGTGCCAGCAGTGACGTCCGCGGCTCGAACACTGAAGCTTTCTTT | CASSDVRGSNTEAFF
- | TRBJ2-7 | TRBV4-1 | TRBD1 | TGCGCCAGCAGCCAAGGTTCGGGACAGGGCCTTTACGAGCAGTACTTC | CASSQGSGQGLYEQYF
- | TRBJ1-1 | TRBV19 | - | TGTGCCAGTAGTGGGGAGATTGAAGCTTTCTTT | CASSGEIEAFF
once | TRBJ1-1 | TRBV4-1 | - | TGCGCCAGCAGCCAAGGGGCCAGGCAGGGTGGGACTGAAGCTTTCTTT | CASSQGARQGGTEAFF
- | TRBJ2-1 | TRBV5-1 | TRBD2 | TGCGCCAGCAGGGCCGGGACTAGGACTGAAAATGAGCAGTTCTTC | CASRAGTRTENEQFF
once | TRBJ2-7 | TRBV5-1 | - | TGCGCCAGCAGGAAGGGTTTGGACATTTTAACCTACGAGCAGTACTTC | CASRKGLDILTYEQYF
- | TRBJ1-4 | TRBV5-4 | - | TGTGCCAGCAGCCCCGGGTCCCCGGAGGCTGAAAAACTGTTTTTT | CASSPGSPEAEKLFF
- | TRBJ1-1 | TRBV3-1/TRBV3-2 | - | TGTGCCAGCAGCCAAGATCGTGGTCAGAAAGCTTTCTTT | CASSQDRGQKAFF
- | TRBJ1-3 | TRBV7-2 | - | TGTGCCAGCAGCTTCCTATTCTCTGAGACAGCCTCTGGAAACACCATATATTTT | CASSFLFSETASGNTIYF
once | TRBJ2-5 | TRBV28 | TRBD1 | TGTGCCAGCAGACGATTACAGGGGGCGGGCGGGACCCAGTACTTC | CASRRLQGAGGTQYF
few | TRBJ2-7 | TRBV5-1 | - | TGCGCCAGCAGATCCAGTACGCTGTCATACGAGCAGTACTTC | CASRSSTLSYEQYF
- | TRBJ2-7 | TRBV27 | - | TGTGCCAGCAGTTCCCGAGGCCCCTACGAGCAGTACTTC | CASSSRGPYEQYF
- | TRBJ1-5 | TRBV29-1 | - | TGCAGCGTTGGATCAGGGGATCAGCCCCAGCATTTT | CSVGSGDQPQHF
- | TRBJ1-5 | TRBV18 | TRBD1 | TGTGCCAGCTCACGTACCGGGACAGACAATCAGCCCCAGCATTTT | CASSRTGTDNQPQHF
- | TRBJ2-4 | TRBV28 | TRBD1 | TGTGCCAGCAGTTCGCAAGGGACAGGTAAAAACATTCAGTACTTC | CASSSQGTGKNIQYF
- | TRBJ2-1 | TRBV7-3 | TRBD2 | TGTGCCAGCAGCCCGGGACTAGCGGGATACAATGAGCAGTTCTTC | CASSPGLAGYNEQFF
- | TRBJ1-2 | TRBV15 | - | TGTGCCACCAGCAGAGAGAGGGGAGGCTATGGCTACACCTTC | CATSRERGGYGYTF
- | TRBJ1-1 | TRBV15 | TRBD1 | TGTGCCACCAGCAGGGACAGGGTTGGCAACACTGAAGCTTTCTTT | CATSRDRVGNTEAFF
- | TRBJ2-6 | TRBV6-6 | - | TGTGCCAGCAGTCAGCCGGGACAAAGCTCTGGGGCCAACGTCCTGACTTTC | CASSQPGQSSGANVLTF
- | TRBJ1-4 | TRBV27 | - | TGTGCCAGCAGCCATGCACCCGCCACAGAAAAACTGTTTTTT | CASSHAPATEKLFF
once | TRBJ2-5 | TRBV11-1 | TRBD1 | TGTGCCAGCAGCCAAAACAGGGGCGTCGACCAAGAGACCCAGTACTTC | CASSQNRGVDQETQYF
- | TRBJ2-1 | TRBV5-1 | TRBD2 | TGCGCCAGCGGACGAGGGGCGACTAGCGAGGTTGATGAGCAGTTCTTC | CASGRGATSEVDEQFF
- | TRBJ2-2 | TRBV23-1 | - | TGCGCCAAGAAGACAGGGAACACCGGGGAGCTGTTTTTT | CAKKTGNTGELFF
- | TRBJ1-3 | TRBV29-1 | TRBD1 | TGCAGCGTGGGACAGGGTTACGGAAACACCATATATTTT | CSVGQGYGNTIYF
- | TRBJ1-5 | TRBV4-1 | - | TGCGCCAGCAGCCCGGGACAAAGCAATCAGCCCCAGCATTTT | CASSPGQSNQPQHF
- | TRBJ2-7 | TRBV6-5 | TRBD2 | TGTGCCAGCAGAGACCTAGCGGGGGGGTCCTACGAGCAGTACTTC | CASRDLAGGSYEQYF
- | TRBJ2-2 | TRBV18 | - | TGTGCCAGCTCACCAGGGGCCAGGGACACCGGGGAGCTGTTTTTT | CASSPGARDTGELFF
- | TRBJ1-4 | TRBV5-6 | TRBD1 | TGTGCCAGCAGCTCTCTTGCAGGGGGAACTAATGAAAAACTGTTTTTT | CASSSLAGGTNEKLFF
once | TRBJ1-1 | TRBV13 | - | TGTGCCAGCAGCTCCACGGACAGTATGAACACTGAAGCTTTCTTT | CASSSTDSMNTEAFF
- | TRBJ1-5 | TRBV6-1 | - | TGTGCCAGCAGTGAAAATTCACCAATCTATAGCAATCAGCCCCAGCATTTT | CASSENSPIYSNQPQHF
- | TRBJ2-7 | TRBV6-5 | TRBD1 | TGTGCCAGCACTAATACCCCTGGACAGGGCCACGAGCAGTACTTC | CASTNTPGQGHEQYF
once | TRBJ2-7 | TRBV3-1/TRBV3-2 | TRBD2 | TGTGCCAGCAGCCACTATACTAGCGGGGGATCCTACGAGCAGTACTTC | CASSHYTSGGSYEQYF